This T cell receptor beta chain was observed in a study of T-cell memory formation after mild COVID-19. General observations from the study: Pre-infection memory showed some responding clones, and this suggested that cross-reactive memory joined.

TCRdb passed the 5' RACE reads through MiXCR, listing each CDR3 protein once. The sample lists about 440,000 distinct CDR3 sequences; about 20% were seen once. On this clonotype: Its cognate antigen is unknown.

Sequencing input: PBMCs or a T cell subset sorted from them (not recorded which). The source is an adult woman who had mild COVID-19 (a few samples of this study predate the infection). Cell type and time point are not known.

The chain's CDR3 is CASGLSGHPTEAFF. The CDR3 DNA reads as TGTGCTAGTGGTTTGTCGGGACACCCCACTGAAGCTTTCTTT. V and J are TRBV12-5 and TRBJ1-1, with D perhaps TRBD1 (6 bases). With 2 bases removed from V and 4 bases from J, the gap between germline ends came to 11 bases. The germline CDR1 and CDR2 sequences are LGHNT and FRNRAP. The length of the CDR3 is 14 residues.